This T cell receptor (beta chain) stems from a study of T cell repertoires in cytomegalovirus infection. About the study: Indications of both CMV infection and matching HLA type were provided by public TCR beta signatures. The study's findings and limits: Identification of carriers of CMV plus the relevant HLA was performed using cumulative public TCR beta family frequency. HLA-C-restricted CMV-specific TCR beta clonotypes were dominant in the ex vivo response.

One entry per CDR3 protein, called by TCRdb with MiXCR from the reads. The profile shows 500,000 or so distinct CDR3 sequences, 16% of them singletons. This clonotype was counted at least ten times. No antigen is known for it. The length of the CDR3 is 14 residues. The germline V gene has CDR1 SEHNR and CDR2 FQNEAQ (reference sequence). V was cut by 5 bases and J by 1 base, with 11 bases left in between. This clonotype was sampled from a human donor in good health (CMV status not recorded). Some clones in this sample may be carry-over from other donors' samples. What was sequenced was CD8+ T cells from PBMCs. This chain uses TRBV7-9 with TRBJ1-1; the D is unclear. Here the CDR3 reads CASSPPFGNTEAFF. The CDR3 nucleotides read TGTGCCAGCAGCCCCCCGTTTGGGAACACTGAAGCTTTCTTT.